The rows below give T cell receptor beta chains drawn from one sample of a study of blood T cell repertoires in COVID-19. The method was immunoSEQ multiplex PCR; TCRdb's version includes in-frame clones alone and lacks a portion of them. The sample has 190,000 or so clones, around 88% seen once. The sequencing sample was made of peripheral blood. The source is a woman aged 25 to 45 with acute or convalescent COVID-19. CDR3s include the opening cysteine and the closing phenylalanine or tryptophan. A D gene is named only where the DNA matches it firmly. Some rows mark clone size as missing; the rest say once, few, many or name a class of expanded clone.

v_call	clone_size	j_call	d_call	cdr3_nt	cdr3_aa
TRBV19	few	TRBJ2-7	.	TGTGCCAGTAGTATTAGATTCTCCTACGAGCAGTACTTC	CASSIRFSYEQYF
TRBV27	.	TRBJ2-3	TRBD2	TGTGCCAGCACCATAGCGGGATCCACAGATACGCAGTATTTT	CASTIAGSTDTQYF
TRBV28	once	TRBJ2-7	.	TGTGCCAGCAGATATCTGGGTCGGGTGAGCTACGAGCAGTACTTC	CASRYLGRVSYEQYF
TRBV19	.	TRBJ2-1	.	TGTGCCAGTAGTCAAGGACAGGACTACGCGGAGCAGTTCTTC	CASSQGQDYAEQFF
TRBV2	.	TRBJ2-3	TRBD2	TGTGCCAGCAGTGTTACTTTAGCGGGGCAGTATTTT	CASSVTLAGQYF
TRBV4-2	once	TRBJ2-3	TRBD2	TGTGCCAGCAGCCAGCGAGCGGGACTAGTCACAGATACGCAGTATTTT	CASSQRAGLVTDTQYF
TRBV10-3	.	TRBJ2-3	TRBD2	TGTGCCACCACATCTAGCGGGAGAACGTTCACAGATACGCAGTATTTT	CATTSSGRTFTDTQYF
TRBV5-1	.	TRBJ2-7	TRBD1	TGCGCCAGCAGCTTGGATAGGACAGGGACGGTCGAGCAGTACTTC	CASSLDRTGTVEQYF
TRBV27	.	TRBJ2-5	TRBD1	TGTGCCAGCAACAGGAGGGGACAGGGGGCGAAAGAGACCCAGTACTTC	CASNRRGQGAKETQYF
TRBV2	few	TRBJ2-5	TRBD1	TGTGCCAGCACGAGGACAGGGGGCGCCGGGGGGACCCAGTACTTC	CASTRTGGAGGTQYF
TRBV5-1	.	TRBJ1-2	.	TGCGCCAGCAGCTTGGATCAGATTAACTATGGCTACACCTTC	CASSLDQINYGYTF
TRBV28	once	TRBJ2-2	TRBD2	TGTGCCAGCAGTTTAAGCGGGGTCCGGGGGGAGCTGTTTTTT	CASSLSGVRGELFF
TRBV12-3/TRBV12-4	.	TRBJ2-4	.	TGTGCCAGCAGTTTTAGCGGCGAAAACATTCAGTACTTC	CASSFSGENIQYF
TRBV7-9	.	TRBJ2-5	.	TGTGCCAGCAGCTCCTGGGGCAGGTCGATTTTGCAAGAGACCCAGTACTTC	CASSSWGRSILQETQYF
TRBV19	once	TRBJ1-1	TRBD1	TGTGCCAGTAGTATAGGCCGACAGGGGGTGAAAGCTTTCTTT	CASSIGRQGVKAFF
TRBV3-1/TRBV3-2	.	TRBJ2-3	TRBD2	TGTGCCAGTTCGGGGACTAGCACTACAGATACGCAGTATTTT	CASSGTSTTDTQYF
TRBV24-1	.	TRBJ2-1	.	TGTGCCACCAGTGTGGCTATCCGAGGTGAGCAGTTCTTC	CATSVAIRGEQFF
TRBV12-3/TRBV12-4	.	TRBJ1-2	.	TGTGCCAGCGGGGGGGACTATGGCTACACCTTC	CASGGDYGYTF
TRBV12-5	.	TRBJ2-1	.	TGTGCTAGTGGTTTGGACCCTTCCTTGGCCCCGTTCTTC	CASGLDPSLAPFF
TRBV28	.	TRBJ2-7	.	TGTGCCAGCAGCGAACCAGGACAGTCTTTCTACGAGCAGTACTTC	CASSEPGQSFYEQYF
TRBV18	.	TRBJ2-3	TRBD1	TGTGCCAGCTCCCCCCCCGCAGGGGGTCCCACAGATACGCAGTATTTT	CASSPPAGGPTDTQYF
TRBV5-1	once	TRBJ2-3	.	TGCGCCAGCAGCTTGGCGCAGGTAGGAGATACGCAGTATTTT	CASSLAQVGDTQYF
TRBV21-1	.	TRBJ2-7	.	TGTGCCAGCAGCAAAGCGGAGACCCCGGAGGGCGAGCAGTACTTC	CASSKAETPEGEQYF
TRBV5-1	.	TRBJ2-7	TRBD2	TGCGCCAGCAGCTTGGGGGGCGGGAGCCCAGGGGAGCAGTACTTC	CASSLGGGSPGEQYF
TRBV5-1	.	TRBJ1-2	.	TGCGCCAGCAGCACAGACACACCCTTCTATGGCTACACCTTC	CASSTDTPFYGYTF
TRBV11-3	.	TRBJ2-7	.	TGTGCCAGCAGCTCCGGTCCCTACGAGCAGTACTTC	CASSSGPYEQYF
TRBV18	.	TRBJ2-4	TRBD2	TGTGCCAGCTCACCAACTAGCGGGAGTCAACAGTACTTC	CASSPTSGSQQYF
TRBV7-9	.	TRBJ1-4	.	TGTGCCAGCAGCTTAAATGGACAGAATGAAAAACTGTTTTTT	CASSLNGQNEKLFF
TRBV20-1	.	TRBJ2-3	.	TGCAGTGCATACTTCATCCATACGCAGTATTTT	CSAYFIHTQYF
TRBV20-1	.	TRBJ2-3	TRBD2	TGCAGTGCGAGCGGGAAAGATACGCAGTATTTT	CSASGKDTQYF
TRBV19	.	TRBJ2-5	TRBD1	TGTGCCAGCCCAGGGGGGACCCAGTACTTC	CASPGGTQYF
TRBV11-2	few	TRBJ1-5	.	TGTGCCAGCAGCCCTACTCCTAATCAGCCCCAGCATTTT	CASSPTPNQPQHF
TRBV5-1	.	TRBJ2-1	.	TGCGCCAGCAGCGGGGGACATCTCAATGAGCAGTTCTTC	CASSGGHLNEQFF
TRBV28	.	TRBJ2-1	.	TGTGCCAGCAGCCTAACCAGCAAGGGGAATGAGCAGTTCTTC	CASSLTSKGNEQFF
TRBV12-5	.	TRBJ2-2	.	TGTGCTAGTGGTTTTTGGCTCGGGGAGCTGTTTTTT	CASGFWLGELFF
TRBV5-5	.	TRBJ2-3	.	TGTGCCAGCAGCTTGTCCGGGAAGGGTGGAGATACGCAGTATTTT	CASSLSGKGGDTQYF
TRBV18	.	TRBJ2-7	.	TGTGCCAGCTCAAAAACGACTGGCTACGAGCAGTACTTC	CASSKTTGYEQYF
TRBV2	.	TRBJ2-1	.	TGTGCCAGCAGTGGGGCTAGCTATAATGAGCAGTTCTTC	CASSGASYNEQFF
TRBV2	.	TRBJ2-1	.	TGTGCCAGCGCGGGTTACAATGAGCAGTTCTTC	CASAGYNEQFF
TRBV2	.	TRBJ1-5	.	TGTGCCAGCAGTAGCGACAGCAATCAGCCCCAGCATTTT	CASSSDSNQPQHF
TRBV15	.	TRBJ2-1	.	TGTGCCACCAGCAGAGATCGGTCTGCGGCCACTAATGAGCAGTTCTTC	CATSRDRSAATNEQFF